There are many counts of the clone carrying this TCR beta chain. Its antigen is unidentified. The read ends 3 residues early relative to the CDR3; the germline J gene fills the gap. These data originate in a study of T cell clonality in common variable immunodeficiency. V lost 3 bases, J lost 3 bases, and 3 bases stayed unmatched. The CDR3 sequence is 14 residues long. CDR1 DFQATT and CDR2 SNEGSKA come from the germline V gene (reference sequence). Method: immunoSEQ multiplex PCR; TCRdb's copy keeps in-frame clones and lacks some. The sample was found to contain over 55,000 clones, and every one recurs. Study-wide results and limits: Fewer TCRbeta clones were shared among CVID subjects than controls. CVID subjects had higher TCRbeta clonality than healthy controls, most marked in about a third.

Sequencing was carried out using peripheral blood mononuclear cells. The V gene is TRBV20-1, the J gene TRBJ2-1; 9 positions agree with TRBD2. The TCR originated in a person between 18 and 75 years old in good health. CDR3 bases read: TGCAGTGCTAGCGCTAGCGGGGTCTACAATGAG. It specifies CSASASGVYNE. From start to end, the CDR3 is CSASASGVYNEQFF.